These T cell receptor beta chains were read from a single sample in a study of OX40 agonist ivuxolimab in advanced cancers. Method: immunoSEQ multiplex PCR; TCRdb's copy keeps in-frame clones and lacks some. This sample has around 6,000 clones; about 70% occur once, and the top ten carry roughly a third. The source was CD4+ or CD8+ T cells sorted from blood, collected in a trial of the OX40 agonist ivuxolimab. All receptors derive from an adult with an advanced solid tumor such as melanoma, head and neck, liver or kidney cancer. Each CDR3 is given with its conserved first and last residue. Each record gives: D gene, J gene, clone size, V gene, CDR3 protein, CDR3 DNA. The D gene is left open where the match is weak. Where a row states a size, it is once, few, many or the class of an expanded clone; other rows omit it.

d_call: NA; j_call: TRBJ2-6; clone_size: NA; v_call: TRBV19; cdr3_aa: CASSILFVGANVLTF; cdr3_nt: TGTGCCAGTAGTATTTTGTTCGTAGGGGCCAACGTCCTGACTTTC
d_call: NA; j_call: TRBJ2-2; clone_size: NA; v_call: TRBV7-6; cdr3_aa: CASSLQGGFTGELFF; cdr3_nt: TGTGCCAGCAGCTTACAGGGGGGCTTCACCGGGGAGCTGTTTTTT
d_call: TRBD1; j_call: TRBJ2-5; clone_size: NA; v_call: TRBV28; cdr3_aa: CASQGDREQETQYF; cdr3_nt: TGTGCCAGTCAGGGGGACAGGGAGCAAGAGACCCAGTACTTC
d_call: NA; j_call: TRBJ2-3; clone_size: few; v_call: TRBV9; cdr3_aa: CASSQLTTDTQYF; cdr3_nt: TGTGCCAGCAGCCAACTTACCACAGATACGCAGTATTTT
d_call: NA; j_call: TRBJ2-1; clone_size: NA; v_call: TRBV7-2; cdr3_aa: CASSSELAEQFF; cdr3_nt: TGTGCCAGCAGCTCCGAACTAGCTGAGCAGTTCTTC
d_call: TRBD2; j_call: TRBJ2-1; clone_size: NA; v_call: TRBV7-9; cdr3_aa: CASSPISGLAGNEQFF; cdr3_nt: TGTGCCAGCAGCCCTATCTCCGGACTAGCGGGAAATGAGCAGTTCTTC
d_call: NA; j_call: TRBJ2-1; clone_size: NA; v_call: TRBV29-1; cdr3_aa: CSVEGDNEQFF; cdr3_nt: TGCAGCGTTGAAGGGGACAATGAGCAGTTCTTC
d_call: NA; j_call: TRBJ2-7; clone_size: few; v_call: TRBV29-1; cdr3_aa: CSVEGNAGQYF; cdr3_nt: TGCAGCGTTGAGGGGAACGCGGGGCAGTACTTC
d_call: NA; j_call: TRBJ2-7; clone_size: once; v_call: TRBV29-1; cdr3_aa: CSVEGGQFYDHYF; cdr3_nt: TGCAGCGTTGAGGGGGGACAGTTCTACGACCACTACTTC
d_call: NA; j_call: TRBJ1-1; clone_size: NA; v_call: TRBV19; cdr3_aa: CASQGQAKDTEAFF; cdr3_nt: TGTGCCAGCCAAGGGCAGGCCAAGGACACTGAAGCTTTCTTT
d_call: TRBD2; j_call: TRBJ2-7; clone_size: NA; v_call: TRBV11-1; cdr3_aa: CASTRSGGPNEQYF; cdr3_nt: TGTGCCAGCACTCGGTCGGGAGGGCCCAACGAGCAGTACTTC
d_call: NA; j_call: TRBJ1-2; clone_size: NA; v_call: TRBV7-9; cdr3_aa: CASSFTPLRDGYTF; cdr3_nt: TGTGCCAGCAGCTTTACTCCCCTCCGGGATGGCTACACCTTC
d_call: TRBD1; j_call: TRBJ2-1; clone_size: NA; v_call: TRBV19; cdr3_aa: CASSADYRGNEQFF; cdr3_nt: TGTGCCAGTAGTGCCGATTACAGGGGAAATGAGCAGTTCTTC
d_call: NA; j_call: TRBJ2-1; clone_size: NA; v_call: TRBV6-5; cdr3_aa: CASSRGTSSRNEQFF; cdr3_nt: TGTGCCAGCAGCCGAGGGACTTCAAGTCGCAATGAGCAGTTCTTC
d_call: NA; j_call: TRBJ2-1; clone_size: NA; v_call: TRBV7-8; cdr3_aa: CASSLGGPYNEQFF; cdr3_nt: TGTGCCAGCAGCTTAGGGGGCCCCTACAATGAGCAGTTCTTC
d_call: NA; j_call: TRBJ2-7; clone_size: NA; v_call: TRBV4-1; cdr3_aa: CASSPTRNYEQYF; cdr3_nt: TGCGCCAGCAGCCCGACTAGAAATTACGAGCAGTACTTC
d_call: NA; j_call: TRBJ2-1; clone_size: NA; v_call: TRBV5-1; cdr3_aa: CASSLVYNEQFF; cdr3_nt: TGCGCCAGCAGCTTGGTCTACAATGAGCAGTTCTTC
d_call: NA; j_call: TRBJ1-2; clone_size: NA; v_call: TRBV6-1; cdr3_aa: CASSEWANYGYTF; cdr3_nt: TGTGCCAGCAGTGAATGGGCTAACTATGGCTACACCTTC
d_call: TRBD2; j_call: TRBJ2-5; clone_size: NA; v_call: TRBV7-3; cdr3_aa: CASSSPELAGVYTPAQYF; cdr3_nt: TGTGCCAGCAGCTCCCCGGAGCTAGCGGGAGTCTATACGCCGGCCCAGTACTTC
d_call: NA; j_call: TRBJ1-1; clone_size: NA; v_call: TRBV29-1; cdr3_aa: CSDLEAVYTEAFF; cdr3_nt: TGCAGCGACCTGGAGGCCGTCTACACTGAAGCTTTCTTT
d_call: NA; j_call: TRBJ2-1; clone_size: once; v_call: TRBV19; cdr3_aa: CASSIGGLGYNEQFF; cdr3_nt: TGTGCCAGTAGTATAGGAGGTCTGGGCTACAATGAGCAGTTCTTC
d_call: TRBD1; j_call: TRBJ2-7; clone_size: NA; v_call: TRBV5-4; cdr3_aa: CASSDPGQGFLGEQYF; cdr3_nt: TGTGCCAGCAGCGACCCGGGACAGGGCTTTTTGGGCGAGCAGTACTTC
d_call: NA; j_call: TRBJ2-7; clone_size: few; v_call: TRBV6-6; cdr3_aa: CASSSGSAEYEQYF; cdr3_nt: TGTGCCAGCAGTTCCGGGAGTGCAGAGTACGAGCAGTACTTC
d_call: NA; j_call: TRBJ2-5; clone_size: once; v_call: TRBV19; cdr3_aa: CATRSEETQYF; cdr3_nt: TGTGCTACGAGATCCGAGGAGACCCAGTACTTC
d_call: TRBD1; j_call: TRBJ1-6; clone_size: few; v_call: TRBV6-1; cdr3_aa: CASSESGTGGSPLHF; cdr3_nt: TGTGCCAGCAGTGAATCTGGGACAGGGGGTTCACCCCTCCACTTT
d_call: NA; j_call: TRBJ2-5; clone_size: once; v_call: TRBV7-6; cdr3_aa: CASSLPTAQETQYF; cdr3_nt: TGTGCCAGCAGCCTACCGACAGCCCAAGAGACCCAGTACTTC
d_call: TRBD2; j_call: TRBJ2-3; clone_size: NA; v_call: TRBV29-1; cdr3_aa: CSVEEGRGSTDTQYF; cdr3_nt: TGCAGCGTTGAGGAAGGGAGGGGTAGCACAGATACGCAGTATTTT
d_call: TRBD2; j_call: TRBJ2-1; clone_size: few; v_call: TRBV29-1; cdr3_aa: CSVVALAGGWNEQFF; cdr3_nt: TGCAGCGTTGTCGCCCTAGCGGGAGGGTGGAATGAGCAGTTCTTC
d_call: NA; j_call: TRBJ2-7; clone_size: NA; v_call: TRBV7-8; cdr3_aa: CASSPPNSPSYEQYF; cdr3_nt: TGTGCCAGCAGCCCGCCGAACAGTCCCTCCTACGAGCAGTACTTC
d_call: NA; j_call: TRBJ2-7; clone_size: NA; v_call: TRBV5-1; cdr3_aa: CASRTGGTVYEQYF; cdr3_nt: TGCGCGAGCCGGACCGGGGGTACAGTTTACGAGCAGTACTTC
d_call: NA; j_call: TRBJ1-4; clone_size: medium-sized; v_call: TRBV2; cdr3_aa: CASSEDATNEKLFF; cdr3_nt: TGTGCCAGCAGTGAAGATGCAACTAATGAAAAACTGTTTTTT
d_call: TRBD2; j_call: TRBJ2-7; clone_size: NA; v_call: TRBV7-9; cdr3_aa: CASSSVSGRKSEQYF; cdr3_nt: TGTGCCAGCAGCTCGGTTAGCGGGAGAAAGAGTGAGCAGTACTTC
d_call: NA; j_call: TRBJ2-1; clone_size: NA; v_call: TRBV7-2; cdr3_aa: CASSLARRNEQFF; cdr3_nt: TGTGCCAGCAGCTTAGCGCGACGAAATGAGCAGTTCTTC
d_call: NA; j_call: TRBJ2-5; clone_size: NA; v_call: TRBV5-4; cdr3_aa: CASSLFETQYF; cdr3_nt: TGTGCCAGCAGCTTGTTCGAGACCCAGTACTTC
d_call: TRBD2; j_call: TRBJ2-7; clone_size: NA; v_call: TRBV9; cdr3_aa: CASSLGGTSGTIEQYF; cdr3_nt: TGTGCCAGCAGTTTGGGGGGGACTAGCGGGACAATCGAGCAGTACTTC
d_call: NA; j_call: TRBJ1-1; clone_size: NA; v_call: TRBV28; cdr3_aa: CASGWGLEAFF; cdr3_nt: TGTGCCAGCGGTTGGGGCCTCGAAGCTTTCTTT
d_call: NA; j_call: TRBJ1-5; clone_size: once; v_call: TRBV19; cdr3_aa: CASSLDSRNQPQHF; cdr3_nt: TGTGCCAGTAGCCTGGACAGCAGAAATCAGCCCCAGCATTTT
d_call: NA; j_call: TRBJ2-7; clone_size: NA; v_call: TRBV7-8; cdr3_aa: CASSPGPNYEQYF; cdr3_nt: TGTGCCAGCAGCCCCGGACCGAACTACGAGCAGTACTTC
d_call: TRBD1; j_call: TRBJ1-2; clone_size: NA; v_call: TRBV28; cdr3_aa: CASSQPGQGDYTF; cdr3_nt: TGTGCCAGCAGTCAACCGGGACAGGGGGACTACACCTTC
d_call: NA; j_call: TRBJ1-1; clone_size: NA; v_call: TRBV19; cdr3_aa: CASSLFGRETEAFF; cdr3_nt: TGTGCCAGTAGTCTCTTCGGAAGGGAAACTGAAGCTTTCTTT